This is a list of T cell receptor beta chains from one sample in a study of blood T cell repertoires in COVID-19. Generated by immunoSEQ multiplex PCR, the TCRdb table keeps only in-frame clones and is missing some. Here the sample spans about 64,000 clones, roughly 82% being singletons. The material sequenced was peripheral blood. These receptors all stem from a human donor in a cohort sampled during active COVID-19. CDR3s include the opening cysteine and the closing phenylalanine or tryptophan. D genes are given only for firm matches. Clone size appears in some rows only: once, few, many, or a class for an expanded clone.

clone_size | j_call | v_call | d_call | cdr3_nt | cdr3_aa
NA | TRBJ2-7 | TRBV6-5 | TRBD1 | TGTGCCAGCAGTTCGGACAGGGGAACCTACGAGCAGTACTTC | CASSSDRGTYEQYF
once | TRBJ1-2 | TRBV23-1 | NA | TGCGCCAGCAGTCAAAATACGGGCAGGGCAAACTATGGCTACACCTTC | CASSQNTGRANYGYTF
once | TRBJ2-5 | TRBV5-4 | TRBD2 | TGTGCCAGCAGCGGGACTAGCGGGGGGTACAGGGAGACCCAGTACTTC | CASSGTSGGYRETQYF
NA | TRBJ1-6 | TRBV7-9 | TRBD1 | TGTGCCAGCAGGCAAGGACAGGGGTTGACCCTCCACTTT | CASRQGQGLTLHF
NA | TRBJ2-2 | TRBV10-1 | NA | TGCGCCAGCAGCGGCAGGGCCCACACCGGGGAGCTGTTTTTT | CASSGRAHTGELFF
NA | TRBJ1-1 | TRBV9 | NA | TGTGCCAGCAGCGTAGGGTCCAGGGGCGCTGAAGCTTTCTTT | CASSVGSRGAEAFF
NA | TRBJ1-6 | TRBV19 | NA | TGTGCCAGTAGTCTGTCGTCTTCACCCCTCCACTTT | CASSLSSSPLHF
NA | TRBJ2-5 | TRBV5-6 | TRBD1 | TGTGCCAGCAGCCTCAGGGGGCAGGGTGAGACCCAGTACTTC | CASSLRGQGETQYF
NA | TRBJ2-7 | TRBV30 | TRBD2 | TGTGCCTGGGGACTAGCGGACTACGAGCAGTACTTC | CAWGLADYEQYF
NA | TRBJ1-6 | TRBV7-9 | NA | TGTGCCAGCAGCTTAGGGCCAGGGAACTCCTATAATTCACCCCTCCACTTT | CASSLGPGNSYNSPLHF
NA | TRBJ2-1 | TRBV1 | NA | TGCACCAGCCGGAGACTAGCGGGGGACCATTTGAACGAGCAGTTCTTC | CTSRRLAGDHLNEQFF
NA | TRBJ2-2 | TRBV28 | TRBD2 | TGTGCCAGCAGGTTGACTAGCGGGGGTAGAACCGGGGAGCTGTTTTTT | CASRLTSGGRTGELFF
NA | TRBJ2-5 | TRBV9 | TRBD2 | TGTGCCAGCAGCTTTTCGGGCGGGGGGATACAAGAGACCCAGTACTTC | CASSFSGGGIQETQYF
NA | TRBJ1-1 | TRBV6-5 | NA | TGTGCCAGCAGTTACCAAGGGGCCCGCGAAGCTTTCTTT | CASSYQGAREAFF
NA | TRBJ2-1 | TRBV4-2 | TRBD2 | TGTGCCAGCAGCCAGGGTGCCGGGACTAGCGGGGGGGTTGAGCAGTTCTTC | CASSQGAGTSGGVEQFF
NA | TRBJ1-3 | TRBV19 | NA | TGTGCCAGTACGCGGGGGGGCTCCGGTTACACCATATATTTT | CASTRGGSGYTIYF
NA | TRBJ2-5 | TRBV3-1/TRBV3-2 | TRBD2 | TGTGCCAGCAGAGGGACGGGGGGAAGGGACGAGACCCAGTACTTC | CASRGTGGRDETQYF
NA | TRBJ1-3 | TRBV7-9 | NA | TGTGCCAGCAGCCAGATCCAGGGGACTGGAAACACCATATATTTT | CASSQIQGTGNTIYF
NA | TRBJ2-5 | TRBV3-1/TRBV3-2 | NA | TGTGCCAGCACCCGACAGACTTTGGGGACCCAGTACTTC | CASTRQTLGTQYF
NA | TRBJ2-7 | TRBV15 | NA | TGTGCCACCAGCAGAACAACCGGGACGGAGGGGGAGCAGTACTTC | CATSRTTGTEGEQYF
NA | TRBJ2-1 | TRBV11-2 | TRBD2 | TGTGCCAGCAGCTTCGGTCGGAGCGGGGGGGCCGGGTACAATGAGCAGTTCTTC | CASSFGRSGGAGYNEQFF
many | TRBJ2-3 | TRBV3-1/TRBV3-2 | NA | TGTGCCAGCAGCCTCTCATTGGGGGGGGCCACAGATACGCAGTATTTT | CASSLSLGGATDTQYF
NA | TRBJ1-1 | TRBV14 | TRBD1 | TGTGCCAGCAGCCTAGGGACAGCCAGATTTGAAGCTTTCTTT | CASSLGTARFEAFF
NA | TRBJ2-1 | TRBV28 | NA | TGTGCCAGCAGACCCGGGGCGGGGGCCAATGAGCAGTTCTTC | CASRPGAGANEQFF
NA | TRBJ1-1 | TRBV11-2 | NA | TGTGCCAGCAGCTTAAGGGGAACTGAAGCTTTCTTT | CASSLRGTEAFF
NA | TRBJ2-5 | TRBV5-1 | TRBD1 | TGCGCCAGCAGCCTGGGGACAGGGGAGACCCAGTACTTC | CASSLGTGETQYF
NA | TRBJ2-7 | TRBV7-9 | NA | TGTGCCAGCAGCTTAGTTCAGGGTGGCGAGCAGTACTTC | CASSLVQGGEQYF
NA | TRBJ1-4 | TRBV2 | NA | TGTGCCAGCAGTGTCTTGGGGGCGGGTGAAAAACTGTTTTTT | CASSVLGAGEKLFF
NA | TRBJ1-1 | TRBV6-6 | NA | TGTGCCAGCAGCTCCGGGACATTAGACACTGAAGCTTTCTTT | CASSSGTLDTEAFF
NA | TRBJ1-3 | TRBV14 | NA | TGTGCCAGCAGCCAAGATATTCCGGGGTCTGGAAACACCATATATTTT | CASSQDIPGSGNTIYF
NA | TRBJ1-1 | TRBV5-1 | NA | TGCGCCAGCAGCTTCTTTTCGCAGGGCGGCACTGAAGCTTTCTTT | CASSFFSQGGTEAFF
NA | TRBJ1-4 | TRBV2 | NA | TGTGCCAGCAGTTCTGGGCGTAATGAAAAACTGTTTTTT | CASSSGRNEKLFF
NA | TRBJ1-5 | TRBV30 | TRBD1 | TGTGCCTGGAGTCGAGGACAGGGGAGTCAGCCCCAGCATTTT | CAWSRGQGSQPQHF
NA | TRBJ1-6 | TRBV21-1 | NA | TGTGCCAGCAGCAAAGGACTCTCAGAAAGCTCCTATAATTCACCCCTCCACTTT | CASSKGLSESSYNSPLHF
NA | TRBJ2-6 | TRBV9 | NA | TGTGCCAGCAGCGCAAGCGGCTCTGGGGCCAACGTCCTGACTTTC | CASSASGSGANVLTF
NA | TRBJ2-7 | TRBV30 | NA | TGTGCCTGGACCCAATCCTCCTACGAGCAGTACTTC | CAWTQSSYEQYF
NA | TRBJ2-1 | TRBV19 | TRBD2 | TGTGCCAGTAGTATAGATCTCGGCGGGGGATACAATGAGCAGTTCTTC | CASSIDLGGGYNEQFF
few | TRBJ2-7 | TRBV15 | TRBD1 | TGTGCCACCAGCAGAGATCCGTCAGGACAGGGTTTCTACGAGCAGTACTTC | CATSRDPSGQGFYEQYF
NA | TRBJ1-5 | TRBV12-3/TRBV12-4 | NA | TGTGCCAGCAGTGCAGACGGGGATCAGCCCCAGCATTTT | CASSADGDQPQHF
NA | TRBJ1-2 | TRBV7-9 | TRBD1 | TGTGCCAGCAGCGCTCGACAGGGGCTCCGTGGCTACACCTTC | CASSARQGLRGYTF
NA | TRBJ1-1 | TRBV19 | TRBD1 | TGTGCCAGTAGGCTCCGGGACAGCTTGAACACTGAAGCTTTCTTT | CASRLRDSLNTEAFF
medium-sized | TRBJ2-7 | TRBV4-3 | TRBD1 | TGCGCCAGCAGCCGGACAACAGGGGGGAAGCTCTACGAGCAGTACTTC | CASSRTTGGKLYEQYF
NA | TRBJ2-5 | TRBV12-3/TRBV12-4 | NA | TGTGCCAGCAGCCGATCGGGAGAGACCCAGTACTTC | CASSRSGETQYF
NA | TRBJ2-3 | TRBV28 | NA | TGTGCCAGCACCAAAGGAGGTGCTGGAGTGGATACGCAGTATTTT | CASTKGGAGVDTQYF
NA | TRBJ2-1 | TRBV6-2/TRBV6-3 | TRBD2 | TGTGCCAGCAGTGGCCTAGCGGCCGCGGGTGAGCAGTTCTTC | CASSGLAAAGEQFF